This TCR beta chain comes out of a study of molecular identifiers for immune sequencing clone quantification. Study-wide results and caveats: Clones that had above 20 RNA copies took up over 98% of effector molecules but under 1% in naive cells.

At least ten counts were recorded for this clonotype. What it binds is not known. V lost 0 bases to trimming and J lost 0 bases, with 19 bases between them. Per germline, CDR1 SQVTM and CDR2 ANQGSEA. The CDR3 spans 18 residues. In preparing bulk TCR libraries, previously described methods and listed TCR primers were used. A single record per CDR3 protein comes from TCRdb applying MiXCR to the PCR reads. The sample yields about 640,000 distinct CDR3 sequences, 15% to 20% seen once. Material for sequencing was naive CD8+ T cells from blood, with Jurkat cell RNA spiked in. Noted subset: FACS-sorted CD8+CD4-CCR7+CD45RA+ naive T cells. This sequence originates from a human donor in good health. Some libraries in this study had Jurkat cell RNA spiked in. The rearrangement uses TRBV29-1 and TRBJ2-3; perhaps TRBD2 as D (6 bases). The CDR3 DNA follows: TGCAGCGTTGAAGATCCCTCCCGGGAGACCTATAGCACAGATACGCAGTATTTT. Its translation: CSVEDPSRETYSTDTQYF.